These 23 T cell receptor beta chains came from one sample sequenced in a study of chemoradiotherapy in HPV16-positive cancers. TCRdb's copy holds only in-frame clones and misses some; the assay was immunoSEQ multiplex PCR. The sample lists several thousand clones; roughly 78% were seen once. Sampling was performed from a patient who underwent chemoradiotherapy. All receptors come from a human donor with HPV-associated anogenital cancer.

V is TRBV18 and J is TRBJ2-5; 8 positions agree with TRBD1. CDR3 length: 14 amino acids. Germline values: CDR1 KGHSH, CDR2 LQKENI. Trimming took 3 bases from V and 4 from J; bases not matched to a gene: 4. CDR3 residues: CASSPDRGRETQYF. CDR3 DNA sequence: TGTGCCAGCTCACCTGACAGGGGTCGAGAGACCCAGTACTTC.

CDR3 nucleotides: TGTGCCAGTACCTTGAACACTGAAGCTTTCTTT. As protein: CASTLNTEAFF. This chain joins TRBV19 and TRBJ1-1; no clear D gene. The V end lost 7 bases, the J end lost 0 bases, and 3 bases lay between the germline ends. Germline V gene data show CDR1 as LNHDA and CDR2 as SQIVND (reference sequence). CDR3 size: 11 residues.

The chain recombines TRBV5-4 with TRBJ2-1; D may be TRBD1 or TRBD2 (5 bases each). Germline CDR1 reads SGHNT; CDR2 reads YYREEE (reference sequence). Trimming took 4 bases from V and 8 from J, leaving 13 bases between them. The CDR3 consists of 13 residues. CDR3: CASSPGTKDEQFF. Here the CDR3 DNA reads TGTGCCAGCAGCCCCGGGACCAAGGATGAGCAGTTCTTC.

The sample holds a few counts of this clone. The chain carries TRBV4-3 and TRBJ2-5, with 13 positions matching TRBD2. CDR1 is LGHNA, CDR2 YSLEER, per germline. V lost 1 base to trimming and J lost 7 bases; unmatched junction nucleotides: 12. This CDR3 contains 18 residues. CDR3: CASSQGLGLAGPQGTQYF. The DNA for the CDR3 is TGCGCCAGCAGCCAAGGGCTGGGACTAGCGGGGCCCCAGGGGACCCAGTACTTC.

This chain links TRBV6-5 with TRBJ1-2; 9 bases are shared with TRBD1. Unmatched junction bases numbered 9, after V lost 2 bases and J lost 8 bases. The CDR3 extends over 15 amino acids. Per germline, CDR1 MNHEY and CDR2 SVGAGI. CDR3 DNA sequence: TGTGCCAGCAGTTACATGCCGGGACAGGGCCTGGGCTACACCTTC. Translation: CASSYMPGQGLGYTF.

J is TRBJ2-1 and V is TRBV30; D is possibly TRBD2 (6 bases). The CDR3 loop spans 13 amino acids. Germline V gene data show CDR1 as GTSNPN and CDR2 as SVGIG (reference sequence). Trimming removed 0 bases at V and 8 bases at J, with 11 bases between. The CDR3 spells CAWSVMAGHEQFF. In nucleotides, the CDR3 is TGTGCCTGGAGTGTAATGGCGGGGCATGAGCAGTTCTTC.

The table lists this clone with a count of one. The gene calls are TRBV7-9 and TRBJ1-1; D is uncertain. CDR3 length: 14 amino acids. The V end was cut by 6 bases, the J end by 6 bases, with 17 bases between. Germline V gene lookup returns CDR1 SEHNR and CDR2 FQNEAQ (reference sequence). In DNA, the CDR3 is TGTGCCAGCAGGCCCACTGGGCAGGTCGCTGAAGCTTTCTTT. Protein sequence: CASRPTGQVAEAFF.

The chain recombines TRBV5-4 with TRBJ2-5; 11 bases align to TRBD1. The germline CDR1 and CDR2 sequences are SGHNT and YYREEE (reference sequence). This CDR3 has 15 amino acids. V trimming: 4 bases; J trimming: 2 bases; junction bases outside the gene matches: 4. CDR3 residues: CASSMGQGEQETQYF. CDR3 DNA: TGTGCCAGCAGCATGGGACAGGGGGAACAAGAGACCCAGTACTTC.

This chain links TRBV21-1 with TRBJ1-2. TRBV21-1 is labeled a pseudogene. CDR3 length: 18 amino acids. The CDR3 here is CASSKRFAGEDHRYGYTF. The CDR3 DNA reads TGTGCCAGCAGCAAAAGGTTCGCGGGGGAGGATCACCGCTATGGCTACACCTTC.

This rearrangement joins TRBV25-1 to TRBJ2-2; 8 bases fit TRBD2. The germline gives CDR1 MGHDK, CDR2 SYGVNS. Trimming took 8 bases from V and 5 from J; bases not matched to a gene: 10. This CDR3 has 15 residues. For the CDR3, the DNA is TGTGCCAGCGGCATACGGGGGGGCCGGACCGGGGAGCTGTTTTTT. Amino acids: CASGIRGGRTGELFF.

The chain recombines TRBV4-1 with TRBJ2-5; perhaps TRBD1 as D (5 bases). CDR3 length: 16 amino acids. CDR1 and CDR2 from the germline V gene are MGHRA and YSYEKL. Trimming removed 0 bases at V and 2 bases at J, with 13 bases between. The CDR3 sequence is CASSQDTQEGQETQYF. The CDR3 nucleotides read TGCGCCAGCAGCCAAGATACACAGGAAGGTCAAGAGACCCAGTACTTC.

The chain couples TRBV19 to TRBJ1-4, with no clear D. There are 18 residues in the CDR3. The V end was cut by 2 bases, the J end by 7 bases, with 23 bases between. Looked up from germline, CDR1 is LNHDA and CDR2 is SQIVND (reference sequence). Here the CDR3 reads CASSISLRMNVGREKLFF. The CDR3 nucleotides read TGTGCCAGTAGTATATCGCTGAGGATGAATGTGGGTCGTGAAAAACTGTTTTTT. Filled out from reference TRBV19 and TRBJ1-4, the complete variable domain reads DGGITQSPKYLFRKEGQNVTLSCEQNLNHDAMYWYRQDPGQGLRLIYYSQIVNDFQKGDIAEGYSVSREKKESFPLTVTSAQKNPTAFYLCASSISLRMNVGREKLFFGSGTQLSVL.

This sequence joins TRBV11-2 and TRBJ2-3; D is unclear. The CDR3 sequence is 12 residues long. V was cut by 0 bases and J by 5 bases, with 3 bases left in between. Germline V gene sequence: CDR1 SGHAT, CDR2 FQNNGV. CDR3 protein: CASSLEGDTQYF. CDR3 nucleotide sequence: TGTGCCAGCAGCTTAGAAGGAGATACGCAGTATTTT.

The chain links TRBV27 to TRBJ2-7; 14 bases line up with TRBD2. CDR3 length equals 18 residues. Germline V CDR1 and CDR2: MNHEY, SMNVEV (reference sequence). The V and J ends lost 5 bases and 3 bases, in that order; junction bases with no gene match: 12. The CDR3 sequence: CASSPVGLAGGLLYEQYF. CDR3 nucleotide sequence: TGTGCCAGCAGTCCAGTTGGACTAGCGGGGGGCCTCCTCTACGAGCAGTACTTC.

The chain is built from TRBV10-3 and TRBJ1-5; 7 bases are a match to TRBD1. Germline V gives CDR1 ENHRY, CDR2 SYGVKD. CDR3 length: 15 amino acids. The V and J ends lost 3 bases and 6 bases, in that order; junction bases with no gene match: 8. The CDR3 DNA reads as TGTGCCATCAGTGAATTGGGTCAGGGGGGTCAGCCCCAGCATTTT. It encodes CAISELGQGGQPQHF.

CDR3 sequence reads: CASSLDGSSGNTIYF. As DNA, the CDR3 is TGTGCCAGCTCACTCGACGGCAGCTCTGGAAACACCATATATTTT. The chain links TRBV18 to TRBJ1-3; D is undetermined. V dropped 4 bases and J dropped 0 bases, with 10 bases sitting between them. The CDR3 loop spans 15 amino acids. CDR1 is KGHSH and CDR2 is LQKENI in the germline V gene.

This chain links TRBV19 with TRBJ1-3; the D is unclear. This CDR3 has 12 residues. Looked up from germline, CDR1 is LNHDA and CDR2 is SQIVND (reference sequence). The V end lost 5 bases, the J end lost 2 bases, and 4 bases lay between the germline ends. The CDR3 DNA follows: TGTGCCAGTAGTGCCACTGGAAACACCATATATTTT. It codes for CASSATGNTIYF. The full variable domain, rest sourced from reference TRBV19 and TRBJ1-3, is DGGITQSPKYLFRKEGQNVTLSCEQNLNHDAMYWYRQDPGQGLRLIYYSQIVNDFQKGDIAEGYSVSREKKESFPLTVTSAQKNPTAFYLCASSATGNTIYFGEGSWLTVV.

This clone was picked up a small number of times. This CDR3 reads CASSFLQGPGYEQYF. DNA of the CDR3: TGCGCCAGCAGCTTTTTACAGGGACCTGGGTACGAGCAGTACTTC. The V gene is TRBV5-1, the J gene TRBJ2-7; maybe TRBD1 (6 bases). CDR3 length: 15 residues. Germline assignment: CDR1 SGHRS and CDR2 YFSETQ. Trimming took 2 bases from V and 4 from J, leaving 16 bases between them.

The V and J genes are TRBV5-5 and TRBJ1-1, with D unresolved. CDR3 length equals 13 residues. V was pared by 2 bases and J by 12 bases, with 17 bases between. Germline CDR1 is SGHKS and CDR2 is YYEKEE (reference sequence). CDR3 sequence: CASSLSAEGTPFF. For the CDR3, the DNA is TGTGCCAGCAGCTTATCGGCCGAAGGTACGCCTTTCTTT. Looking up the rest from reference TRBV5-5 and TRBJ1-1 gives the full variable domain: DAGVTQSPTHLIKTRGQQVTLRCSPISGHKSVSWYQQVLGQGPQFIFQYYEKEERGRGNFPDRFSARQFPNYSSELNVNALLLGDSALYLCASSLSAEGTPFFGQGTRLTVV.

The V and J genes are TRBV27 and TRBJ2-3; 7 bases map to TRBD1. The J segment lost 5 bases and the V segment lost 2 bases, leaving 4 bases of the junction unmatched. CDR1 MNHEY and CDR2 SMNVEV come from the germline V gene (reference sequence). This CDR3 contains 14 residues. The CDR3 reads CASSLRYRGDTQYF. CDR3 in DNA: TGTGCCAGCAGTTTAAGGTACAGGGGAGATACGCAGTATTTT.

V and J are TRBV19 and TRBJ2-5; D uncertain. The CDR3 totals 11 residues. Germline CDR1 LNHDA, CDR2 SQIVND (reference sequence). Trimming left V 4 bases short and J 5 bases short, with 5 bases between. This CDR3 is CASSTLETQYF. CDR3 DNA: TGTGCCAGTAGTACATTGGAGACCCAGTACTTC.

The chain recombines TRBV18 with TRBJ2-5; D not resolved. The V and J ends lost 0 bases and 4 bases respectively, with 12 bases between them. Per germline, CDR1 KGHSH and CDR2 LQKENI. The CDR3 spans 15 residues. CDR3 sequence: CASSPPYQLGETQYF. The CDR3 nucleotides are TGTGCCAGCTCACCACCTTACCAACTGGGAGAGACCCAGTACTTC.

The chain carries TRBV28 and TRBJ1-4, with 8 bases that match TRBD1. V shed 6 bases and J 7 bases; nucleotides not matched to a gene: 4. CDR1 is MDHEN, CDR2 SYDVKM, per germline. The CDR3 is made up of 13 amino acids. The CDR3 DNA sequence: TGTGCCAGCAGGAGGACAGGGAGTGAAAAACTGTTTTTT. This codes for CASRRTGSEKLFF.